The next 17 T cell receptor beta chains were all read from a single sample in a study of T cells in Graves' hyperthyroidism and ophthalmopathy. TCR beta CDR3 region amplification was performed from RNA transcripts. Using the HTBI primer set, a first-round RT-PCR was run on the TCR CDR3. TCRdb re-called the multiplex PCR reads through MiXCR, storing one row per CDR3 protein. Of about 400,000 distinct CDR3 sequences in the sample, roughly 15% were seen once. The sample was blood. The receptors come from a woman aged 55-75 years with Graves' ophthalmopathy.

V usage is TRBV6-5 and J usage is TRBJ2-1; the D gene is possibly TRBD1 (5 bases). Trimming cost V 0 bases and J 1 base, with 10 bases left between them. Per germline, CDR1 MNHEY and CDR2 SVGAGI. This CDR3 comprises 16 residues. The CDR3: CASSYSPRGSYNEQFF. The CDR3 DNA follows: TGTGCCAGCAGTTACTCTCCTAGGGGTTCCTACAATGAGCAGTTCTTC.

V and J are TRBV19 and TRBJ2-3, with D perhaps TRBD1 (5 bases). Germline V gene lookup returns CDR1 LNHDA and CDR2 SQIVND (reference sequence). The CDR3 is 15 residues long. Trimming pared 5 bases from V and 0 bases from J, leaving 12 bases between. In nucleotides, the CDR3 is TGTGCCAGTAGTGTGGGCGACAGAAGCACAGATACGCAGTATTTT. This encodes CASSVGDRSTDTQYF.

This clonotype appeared a few times. The V and J genes are TRBV19 and TRBJ2-7; the D is unclear. V was clipped by 1 base and J by 5 bases, with 9 bases between them. This CDR3 is built from 13 residues. The V gene's germline CDR1 is LNHDA and CDR2 SQIVND (reference sequence). The DNA of the CDR3 is TGTGCCAGTAGTATAGTTACTGGGAACGAGCAGTACTTC. Amino acids: CASSIVTGNEQYF.

The rearrangement uses TRBV11-2 and TRBJ2-1, with 9 positions matching TRBD2. The germline gives CDR1 SGHAT, CDR2 FQNNGV. CDR3 length equals 15 residues. The V and J ends lost 5 bases and 6 bases, in that order; junction bases with no gene match: 8. CDR3 nucleotide sequence: TGTGCCAGCAGCCTCGGACTAGCGAGATTCAATGAGCAGTTCTTC. It encodes CASSLGLARFNEQFF.

This clonotype showed up many times. The rearrangement links TRBV20-1 to TRBJ2-7; D may correspond to TRBD1 or TRBD2 (5 bases each). The germline V gene encodes CDR1 DFQATT and CDR2 SNEGSKA (reference sequence). Trimming shortened V by 6 bases and J by 0 bases, and 15 bases separated the two germline ends. The CDR3 contains 14 residues. CDR3: CSADREGSSYEQYF. The CDR3 bases are TGCAGTGCGGACCGAGAGGGGAGCTCCTACGAGCAGTACTTC.

CDR3 nucleotides: TGCGCCAGCAGCCAAGAAGGCCAGGTTTTTGGGGAGCTGTTTTTT. Residues: CASSQEGQVFGELFF. V gene TRBV4-1 combines with J gene TRBJ2-2, with D unclear. The CDR3 loop spans 15 amino acids. Trimming left V 0 bases short and J 8 bases short, with 13 bases between. Looked up from germline, CDR1 is MGHRA and CDR2 is YSYEKL.

This clonotype turned up a few times. The chain links TRBV5-1 to TRBJ2-7, with TRBD2 matching over 7 bases. CDR3 length equals 15 residues. Trimming at V came to 0 bases and at J to 4 bases, leaving 7 bases not matched to a gene. Germline loops: CDR1 SGHRS, CDR2 YFSETQ. Here the CDR3 reads CASSLATGGTYEQYF. The CDR3, as DNA: TGCGCCAGCAGCTTGGCGACGGGGGGAACTTACGAGCAGTACTTC.

The sample holds many counts of this clonotype. The rearrangement links TRBV18 to TRBJ2-5, with 9 bases matching TRBD1. CDR3 length: 15 amino acids. The germline V gene has CDR1 KGHSH and CDR2 LQKENI. V lost 0 bases, J lost 5 bases, and 4 bases stayed unmatched. In nucleotides, the CDR3 is TGTGCCAGCTCACCACCGGGACAGGGAACCGAGACCCAGTACTTC. Protein: CASSPPGQGTETQYF. Complete variable domain (other parts from reference TRBV18 and TRBJ2-5): NAGVMQNPRHLVRRRGQEARLRCSPMKGHSHVYWYRQLPEEGLKFMVYLQKENIIDESGMPKERFSAEFPKEGPSILRIQQVVRGDSAAYFCASSPPGQGTETQYFGPGTRLLVL.

This clonotype was detected a few times. The V gene is TRBV6-1, the J gene TRBJ2-5; TRBD1 is a possible D gene (5 bases). V lost 0 bases and J 1 base, leaving 12 bases between the germline ends. CDR1 and CDR2 (germline): MNHNS, SASEGT. The CDR3 length is 16 residues. The CDR3 loop reads CASSEAGAIFQETQYF. The DNA of the CDR3 is TGTGCCAGCAGTGAAGCTGGGGCGATTTTCCAAGAGACCCAGTACTTC.

This clonotype showed up many times. The rearrangement uses TRBV29-1 and TRBJ2-3; TRBD2 matches at 7 bases. J lost 2 bases, V lost 7 bases, and 12 bases had no gene match. Germline CDR1 is SQVTM and CDR2 is ANQGSEA. The CDR3 is 15 amino acids. CDR3 region: CSAKPRGRDTDTQYF. DNA of the CDR3: TGCAGCGCTAAGCCACGGGGGAGGGACACAGATACGCAGTATTTT.

The sample holds many counts of this clonotype. The genes are TRBV28 and TRBJ1-2, with 7 nucleotides matching TRBD1. The CDR3 contains 16 residues. Germline CDR1 reads MDHEN; CDR2 reads SYDVKM. With V trimmed by 4 bases and J by 2 bases, 10 bases remained unmatched. The chain's CDR3 is CASSSPYTGVNYGYTF. CDR3 in DNA: TGTGCCAGCAGTTCGCCCTACACAGGGGTGAACTATGGCTACACCTTC.

This clonotype was counted many times. Compared with germline, one end of the junction differs, possibly owing to a read error. The J gene is TRBJ2-3, the V gene TRBV5-1; D is ambiguous. There are 12 residues in the CDR3. In germline, CDR1 is SGHRS, CDR2 YFSETQ. CDR3 nucleotide sequence: TGTGCCAGCAGCTTAGCTGCAGATACGCAGTATTTT. Encoded protein: CASSLAADTQYF.

The V gene is TRBV6-2 or TRBV6-3, the J gene TRBJ1-2, with D uncertain. Germline V lookup: CDR1 MNHEY, CDR2 SVGEGT. V was trimmed by 4 bases and J by 4 bases, leaving 10 bases between them. The CDR3 sequence is 13 residues long. The DNA for the CDR3 is TGTGCCAGCAGTTCGACCCTTAGCTATGGCTACACCTTC. Translated: CASSSTLSYGYTF.

This clonotype was seen at least ten times. This chain links TRBV28 with TRBJ2-5; D is unclear. This CDR3 is 14 amino acids long. Germline CDR1 is MDHEN and CDR2 is SYDVKM. Between the trimmed V and J ends, which lost 7 bases and 0 bases, there was a span of 12 bases. CDR3 protein: CASKPIPYQETQYF. CDR3 coding DNA: TGTGCCAGCAAACCTATCCCGTACCAAGAGACCCAGTACTTC.

This clonotype was found a few times. V usage is TRBV10-3 and J usage is TRBJ1-1; TRBD1 might be the D (5 bases). The CDR3 consists of 14 residues. Germline V gene lookup returns CDR1 ENHRY and CDR2 SYGVKD. The V end was cut by 0 bases, the J end by 5 bases, with 10 bases between. In nucleotides, the CDR3 is TGTGCCATCAGTGAGTCGGCAGGGCAGACTGAAGCTTTCTTT. Protein sequence: CAISESAGQTEAFF.

This clonotype was picked up many times. The rearrangement joins TRBV28 to TRBJ1-2; 10 nucleotides agree with TRBD1. The CDR3 covers 17 residues. The V and J ends lost 6 bases and 3 bases, in that order; junction bases with no gene match: 13. In germline, CDR1 is MDHEN, CDR2 SYDVKM. The CDR3 DNA follows: TGTGCCAGCAGACACTCTCGGGACAGGGGATACGACTATGGCTACACCTTC. Translation gives CASRHSRDRGYDYGYTF.

This chain connects TRBV28 to TRBJ1-5; 8 nucleotides line up with TRBD1. The CDR3 totals 15 residues. The V segment lost 6 bases and the J segment 4 bases; nucleotides outside the gene matches: 8. CDR1 and CDR2 from the germline V gene are MDHEN and SYDVKM. DNA for the CDR3: TGTGCCAGCAGCGTTACAGGGGGAGTTAATCAGCCCCAGCATTTT. Its translation: CASSVTGGVNQPQHF.